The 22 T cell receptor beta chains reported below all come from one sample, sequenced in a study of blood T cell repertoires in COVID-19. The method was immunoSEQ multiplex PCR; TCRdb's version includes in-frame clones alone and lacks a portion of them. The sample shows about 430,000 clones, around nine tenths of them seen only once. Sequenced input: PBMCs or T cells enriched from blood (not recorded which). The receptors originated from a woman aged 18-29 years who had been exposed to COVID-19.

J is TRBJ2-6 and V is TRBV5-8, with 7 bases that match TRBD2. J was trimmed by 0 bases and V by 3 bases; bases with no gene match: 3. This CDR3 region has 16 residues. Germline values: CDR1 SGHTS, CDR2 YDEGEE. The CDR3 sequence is CASSWPGGSGANVLTF. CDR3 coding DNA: TGTGCCAGCAGCTGGCCGGGAGGCTCTGGGGCCAACGTCCTGACTTTC.

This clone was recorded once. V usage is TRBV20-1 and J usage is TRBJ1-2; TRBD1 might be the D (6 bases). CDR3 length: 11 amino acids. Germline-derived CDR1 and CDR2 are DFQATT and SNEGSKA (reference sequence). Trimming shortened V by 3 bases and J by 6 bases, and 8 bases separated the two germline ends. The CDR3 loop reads CSARDSNGYTF. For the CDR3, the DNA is TGCAGTGCTAGGGACAGCAATGGCTACACCTTC.

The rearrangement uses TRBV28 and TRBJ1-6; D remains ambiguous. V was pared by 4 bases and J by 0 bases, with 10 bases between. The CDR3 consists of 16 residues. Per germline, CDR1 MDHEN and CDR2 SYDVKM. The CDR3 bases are TGTGCCAGCAGTTGGAGAGGGAGCTCCTATAATTCACCCCTCCACTTT. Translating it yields CASSWRGSSYNSPLHF.

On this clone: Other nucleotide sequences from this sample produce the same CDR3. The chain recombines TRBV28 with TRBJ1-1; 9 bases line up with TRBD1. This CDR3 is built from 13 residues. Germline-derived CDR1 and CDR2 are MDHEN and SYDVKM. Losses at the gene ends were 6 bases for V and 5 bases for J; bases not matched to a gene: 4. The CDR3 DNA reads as TGTGCCAGCAGAGCGACAGGGGGTACTGAAGCTTTCTTT. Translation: CASRATGGTEAFF.

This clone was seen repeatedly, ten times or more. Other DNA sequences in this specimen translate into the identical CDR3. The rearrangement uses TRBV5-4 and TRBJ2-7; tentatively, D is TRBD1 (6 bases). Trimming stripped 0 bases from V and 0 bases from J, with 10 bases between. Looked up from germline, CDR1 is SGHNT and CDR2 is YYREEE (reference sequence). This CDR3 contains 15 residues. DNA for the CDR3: TGTGCCAGCAGCTTGGACAGGGCTACCTCCTACGAGCAGTACTTC. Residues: CASSLDRATSYEQYF. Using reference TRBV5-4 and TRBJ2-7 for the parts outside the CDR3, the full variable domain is ETGVTQSPTHLIKTRGQQVTLRCSSQSGHNTVSWYQQALGQGPQFIFQYYREEENGRGNFPPRFSGLQFPNYSSELNVNALELDDSALYLCASSLDRATSYEQYFGPGTRLTVT.

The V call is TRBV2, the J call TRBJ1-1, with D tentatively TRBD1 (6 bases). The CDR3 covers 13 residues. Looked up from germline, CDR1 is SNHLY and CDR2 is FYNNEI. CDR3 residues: CAIYRVMNTEAFF. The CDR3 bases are TGTGCGATTTACAGGGTCATGAACACTGAAGCTTTCTTT.

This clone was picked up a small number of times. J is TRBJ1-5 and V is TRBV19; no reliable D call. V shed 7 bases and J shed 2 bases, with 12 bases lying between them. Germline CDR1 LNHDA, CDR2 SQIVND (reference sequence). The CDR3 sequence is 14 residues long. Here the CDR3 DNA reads TGTGCCAGTATGGTGTGGGGAGGCAATCAGCCCCAGCATTTT. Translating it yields CASMVWGGNQPQHF.

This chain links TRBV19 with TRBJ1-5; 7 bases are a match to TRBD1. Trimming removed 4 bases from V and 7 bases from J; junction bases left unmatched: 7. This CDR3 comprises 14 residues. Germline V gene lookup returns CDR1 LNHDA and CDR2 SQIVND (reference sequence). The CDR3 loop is CASSTGQVSQPQHF. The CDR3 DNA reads TGTGCCAGTAGTACAGGACAGGTTAGCCAGCCCCAGCATTTT.

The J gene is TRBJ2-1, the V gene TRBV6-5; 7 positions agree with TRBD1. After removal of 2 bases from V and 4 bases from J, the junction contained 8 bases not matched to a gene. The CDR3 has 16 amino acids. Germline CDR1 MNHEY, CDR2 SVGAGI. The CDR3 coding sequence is TGTGCCAGCAGTTACCGCGCCGGGACAGAGTACAATGAGCAGTTCTTC. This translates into CASSYRAGTEYNEQFF.

CDR3 sequence reads: CASSDGKQGGINQPQHF. As DNA, the CDR3 is TGTGCCAGCAGTGACGGTAAGCAGGGCGGTATCAATCAGCCCCAGCATTTT. The V and J genes are TRBV6-1 and TRBJ1-5, with D maybe TRBD1 (5 bases). The length of the CDR3 is 17 residues. V dropped 3 bases and J dropped 3 bases, with 18 bases sitting between them. The germline V gene has CDR1 MNHNS and CDR2 SASEGT.

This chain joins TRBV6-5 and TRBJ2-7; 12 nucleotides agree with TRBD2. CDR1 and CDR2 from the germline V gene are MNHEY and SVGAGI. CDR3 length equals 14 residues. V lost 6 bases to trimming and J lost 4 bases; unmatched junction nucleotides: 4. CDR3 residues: CASRRLAGEYEQYF. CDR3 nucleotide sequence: TGTGCCAGCAGGAGACTAGCGGGAGAATACGAGCAGTACTTC.

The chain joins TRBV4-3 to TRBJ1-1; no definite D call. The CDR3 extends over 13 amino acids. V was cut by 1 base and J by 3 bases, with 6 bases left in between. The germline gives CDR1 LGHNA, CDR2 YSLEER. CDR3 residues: CASSQVRYTEAFF. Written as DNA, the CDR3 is TGCGCCAGCAGCCAAGTCCGGTACACTGAAGCTTTCTTT.

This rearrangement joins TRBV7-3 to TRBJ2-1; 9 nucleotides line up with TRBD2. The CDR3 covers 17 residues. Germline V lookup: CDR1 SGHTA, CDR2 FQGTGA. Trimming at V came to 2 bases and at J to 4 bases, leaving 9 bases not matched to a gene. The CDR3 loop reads CASSLGVASGKYNEQFF. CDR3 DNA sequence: TGTGCCAGCAGCTTAGGTGTGGCTAGCGGGAAATACAATGAGCAGTTCTTC.

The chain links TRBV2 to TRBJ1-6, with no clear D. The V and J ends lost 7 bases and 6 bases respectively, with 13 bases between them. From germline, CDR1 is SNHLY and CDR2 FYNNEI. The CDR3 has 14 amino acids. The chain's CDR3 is CASMERYSNSPLHF. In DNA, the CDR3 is TGTGCCAGCATGGAGCGGTACAGTAATTCACCCCTCCACTTT.

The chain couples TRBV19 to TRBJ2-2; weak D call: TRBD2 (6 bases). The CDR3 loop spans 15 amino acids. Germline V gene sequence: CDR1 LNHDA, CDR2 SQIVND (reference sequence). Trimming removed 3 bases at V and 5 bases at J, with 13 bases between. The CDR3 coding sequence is TGTGCCAGTAGTATCGGGCCGGGGGTAACCGGGGAGCTGTTTTTT. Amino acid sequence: CASSIGPGVTGELFF. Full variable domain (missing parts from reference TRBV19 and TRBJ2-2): DGGITQSPKYLFRKEGQNVTLSCEQNLNHDAMYWYRQDPGQGLRLIYYSQIVNDFQKGDIAEGYSVSREKKESFPLTVTSAQKNPTAFYLCASSIGPGVTGELFFGEGSRLTVL.

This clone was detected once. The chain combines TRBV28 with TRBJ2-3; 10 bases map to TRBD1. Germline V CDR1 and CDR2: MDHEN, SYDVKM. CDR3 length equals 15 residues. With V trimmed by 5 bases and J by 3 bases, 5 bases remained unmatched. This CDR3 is CASSRGTGETDTQYF. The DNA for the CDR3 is TGTGCCAGCAGTCGAGGGACAGGGGAAACAGATACGCAGTATTTT. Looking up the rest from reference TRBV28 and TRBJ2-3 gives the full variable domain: DVKVTQSSRYLVKRTGEKVFLECVQDMDHENMFWYRQDPGLGLRLIYFSYDVKMKEKGDIPEGYSVSREKKERFSLILESASTNQTSMYLCASSRGTGETDTQYFGPGTRLTVL.

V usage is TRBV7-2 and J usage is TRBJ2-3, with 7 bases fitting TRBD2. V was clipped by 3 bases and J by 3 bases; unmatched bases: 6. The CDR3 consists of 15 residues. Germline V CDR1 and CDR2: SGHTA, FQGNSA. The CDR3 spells CASSLDGRRTDTQYF. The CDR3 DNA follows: TGTGCCAGCAGCTTGGACGGGAGGAGAACAGATACGCAGTATTTT.

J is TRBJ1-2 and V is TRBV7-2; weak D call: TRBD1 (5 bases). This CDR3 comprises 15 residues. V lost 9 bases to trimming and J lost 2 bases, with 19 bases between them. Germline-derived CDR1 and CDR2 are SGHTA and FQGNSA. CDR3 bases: TGTGCCAGGGCAGAAGGCTTTGACAGAAACTATGGCTACACCTTC. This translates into CARAEGFDRNYGYTF. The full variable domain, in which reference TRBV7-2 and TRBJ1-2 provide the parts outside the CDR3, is GAGVSQSPSNKVTEKGKDVELRCDPISGHTALYWYRQSLGQGLEFLIYFQGNSAPDKSGLPSDRFSAERTGGSVSTLTIQRTQQEDSAVYLCARAEGFDRNYGYTFGSGTRLTVV.

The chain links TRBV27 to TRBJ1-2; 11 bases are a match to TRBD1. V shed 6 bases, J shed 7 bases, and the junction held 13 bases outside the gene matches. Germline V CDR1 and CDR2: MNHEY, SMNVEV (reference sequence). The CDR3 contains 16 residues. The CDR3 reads CASSRTTGTGGSGYTF. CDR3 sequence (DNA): TGTGCCAGCAGCCGAACAACCGGGACAGGGGGAAGTGGCTACACCTTC.

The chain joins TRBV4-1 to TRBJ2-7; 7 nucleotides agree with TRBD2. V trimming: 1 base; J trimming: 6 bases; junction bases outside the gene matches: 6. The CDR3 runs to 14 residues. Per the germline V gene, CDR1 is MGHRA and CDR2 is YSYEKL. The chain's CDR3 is CASSQGNSGREQYF. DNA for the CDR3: TGCGCCAGCAGCCAAGGGAATAGCGGGCGCGAGCAGTACTTC.

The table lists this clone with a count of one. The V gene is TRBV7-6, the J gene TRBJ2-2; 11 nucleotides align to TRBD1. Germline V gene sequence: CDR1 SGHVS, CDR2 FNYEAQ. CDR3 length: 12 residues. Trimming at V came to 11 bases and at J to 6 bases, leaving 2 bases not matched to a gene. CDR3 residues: CAVGQGAGELFF. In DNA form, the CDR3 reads TGTGCCGTGGGACAGGGGGCCGGGGAGCTGTTTTTT.

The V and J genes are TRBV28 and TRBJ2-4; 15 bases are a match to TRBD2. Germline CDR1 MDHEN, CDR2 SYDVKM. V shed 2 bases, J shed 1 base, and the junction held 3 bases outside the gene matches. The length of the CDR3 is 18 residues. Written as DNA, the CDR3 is TGTGCCAGCAGTTTAGGACTAGCGGGGGGGCCTGCCAAAAACATTCAGTACTTC. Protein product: CASSLGLAGGPAKNIQYF.